Presented here are 14 T cell receptor beta chains from one specimen sequenced in a study of blood T cell repertoires in COVID-19. The data were produced by immunoSEQ multiplex PCR, yet TCRdb's version contains in-frame clones alone and is incomplete. The sample holds roughly 260,000 clones; approximately 89% are singletons and the top ten take roughly 2.5%. The specimen sequenced was peripheral blood. The receptors were sampled from a woman aged 50 to 65 with acute or convalescent COVID-19.

This clone was observed once. The chain employs TRBV19 and TRBJ1-1; maybe TRBD1 (6 bases). V was clipped by 5 bases and J by 1 base, with 14 bases between them. CDR1 LNHDA and CDR2 SQIVND come from the germline V gene (reference sequence). This CDR3 has 15 amino acids. Here the CDR3 reads CASSRARTENTEAFF. The CDR3 region has the DNA TGTGCCAGTAGTCGGGCGAGGACAGAGAACACTGAAGCTTTCTTT.

This rearrangement joins TRBV5-1 to TRBJ2-3; D not resolved. The CDR3 is 15 residues long. Deletions cut 4 bases from V and 0 bases from J, with 12 bases between. CDR1 is SGHRS and CDR2 is YFSETQ in the germline V gene. The CDR3 nucleotides are TGCGCCAGCAGCCGGGTTGGCCGAAGCACAGATACGCAGTATTTT. Encoded protein: CASSRVGRSTDTQYF.

The chain joins TRBV5-1 to TRBJ2-7, with 10 bases aligning to TRBD2. The CDR3 consists of 16 residues. CDR1 SGHRS and CDR2 YFSETQ come from the germline V gene. V was clipped by 3 bases and J by 0 bases; unmatched bases: 6. CDR3 amino acids: CASSSPSGSLSYEQYF. The CDR3 region has the DNA TGCGCCAGCAGCTCTCCTAGCGGGAGTCTCTCCTACGAGCAGTACTTC.

The rearrangement joins TRBV9 to TRBJ2-3; 9 bases map to TRBD2. Unmatched junction bases numbered 7, after V lost 0 bases and J lost 5 bases. The length of the CDR3 is 16 residues. Per the germline V gene, CDR1 is SGDLS and CDR2 is YYNGEE. The CDR3 nucleotides are TGTGCCAGCAGCGTAGCTAGCGGGGACCTTTTAGATACGCAGTATTTT. Its translation: CASSVASGDLLDTQYF.

This chain connects TRBV7-8 to TRBJ2-1, with TRBD1 matching over 7 bases. The V gene's germline CDR1 is SGHVS and CDR2 FQNEAQ. The CDR3 is 15 amino acids. Trimming removed 1 base from V and 7 bases from J; junction bases left unmatched: 7. The CDR3, as DNA: TGTGCCAGCAGCTTAGTTAGGGGGCATCGGAATGAGCAGTTCTTC. Its protein product is CASSLVRGHRNEQFF.

The CDR3 spells CASPPGGFGGYTF. CDR3 bases: TGTGCCTCGCCCCCGGGGGGCTTCGGTGGCTACACCTTC. V gene TRBV27 combines with J gene TRBJ1-2, with D possibly TRBD1 on 6 matching bases. Deletions cut 11 bases from V and 7 bases from J, with 20 bases between. CDR1 MNHEY and CDR2 SMNVEV come from the germline V gene (reference sequence). The CDR3 consists of 13 residues.

This sequence joins TRBV9 and TRBJ2-7; the match to TRBD2 covers 7 bases. Germline values: CDR1 SGDLS, CDR2 YYNGEE. The CDR3 length is 16 residues. V was clipped by 0 bases and J by 2 bases; unmatched bases: 8. CDR3 amino acids: CASSVGPGLGTYEQYF. CDR3 coding DNA: TGTGCCAGCAGCGTAGGTCCCGGACTAGGGACCTACGAGCAGTACTTC.

This clone showed up just a few times. V is TRBV19 and J is TRBJ1-2, with D uncertain. The germline V gene has CDR1 LNHDA and CDR2 SQIVND (reference sequence). This CDR3 spans 13 amino acids. V was cut by 3 bases and J by 7 bases, with 12 bases left in between. The CDR3 nucleotides read TGTGCCAGTAGTATCACGAGGGTTTCTGGCTACACCTTC. Translated: CASSITRVSGYTF.

This chain connects TRBV6-2 or TRBV6-3 to TRBJ2-1; 8 bases map to TRBD2. This CDR3 contains 17 residues. CDR1 is MNHEY and CDR2 is SVGEGT in the germline V gene. The junction had 11 bases not matched to a gene; V was cut back by 2 bases and J by 5 bases. The CDR3 sequence: CASSYNLGSGTNNEQFF. The CDR3 DNA sequence: TGTGCCAGCAGTTACAATCTGGGTAGCGGGACAAACAATGAGCAGTTCTTC.

The chain uses TRBV5-6 and TRBJ2-7; 9 bases align to TRBD2. The trim removed 4 bases at V and 3 bases at J, leaving 5 bases unmatched. Germline V gene sequence: CDR1 SGHDT, CDR2 YYEEEE. CDR3 length equals 14 residues. The CDR3 spells CASSLLSGSYEQYF. CDR3 DNA sequence: TGTGCCAGCAGCCTCCTTAGCGGGAGCTACGAGCAGTACTTC.

The V and J genes are TRBV19 and TRBJ1-6; 7 nucleotides line up with TRBD1. Germline V gene lookup returns CDR1 LNHDA and CDR2 SQIVND (reference sequence). The CDR3 is 13 amino acids. The trim removed 7 bases at V and 4 bases at J, leaving 1 base unmatched. The CDR3, as DNA: TGTGCCAGTATGGGACAGTATAATTCACCCCTCCACTTT. Translation gives CASMGQYNSPLHF.

The chain couples TRBV27 to TRBJ1-1, with a possible D match to TRBD1 (5 bases). The germline gives CDR1 MNHEY, CDR2 SMNVEV (reference sequence). Trimming removed 6 bases from V and 8 bases from J, with 13 bases in between. The CDR3 loop spans 12 amino acids. The CDR3 loop is CASRFLAGEAFF. The CDR3 nucleotides are TGTGCCAGCAGATTCCTGGCAGGGGAAGCTTTCTTT.

This sequence joins TRBV5-1 and TRBJ1-1; D not certain. The CDR3 is 15 residues long. The germline V gene has CDR1 SGHRS and CDR2 YFSETQ. The ends were cut back, 0 bases at V and 3 bases at J, with 12 bases in the middle. The CDR3 nucleotides are TGCGCCAGCAGCTTGGTGGGCCTCCAGGACACTGAAGCTTTCTTT. Protein product: CASSLVGLQDTEAFF.

The rearrangement joins TRBV7-3 to TRBJ1-2; 9 nucleotides align to TRBD1. The CDR3 runs to 14 residues. Germline V gene sequence: CDR1 SGHTA, CDR2 FQGTGA. Germline trimming cut 5 bases from V and 8 bases from J; bases unmatched to any gene: 9. The CDR3 region is CASSRDREVRGYTF. The CDR3 DNA follows: TGTGCCAGCAGCAGGGACAGGGAGGTTAGGGGCTACACCTTC.